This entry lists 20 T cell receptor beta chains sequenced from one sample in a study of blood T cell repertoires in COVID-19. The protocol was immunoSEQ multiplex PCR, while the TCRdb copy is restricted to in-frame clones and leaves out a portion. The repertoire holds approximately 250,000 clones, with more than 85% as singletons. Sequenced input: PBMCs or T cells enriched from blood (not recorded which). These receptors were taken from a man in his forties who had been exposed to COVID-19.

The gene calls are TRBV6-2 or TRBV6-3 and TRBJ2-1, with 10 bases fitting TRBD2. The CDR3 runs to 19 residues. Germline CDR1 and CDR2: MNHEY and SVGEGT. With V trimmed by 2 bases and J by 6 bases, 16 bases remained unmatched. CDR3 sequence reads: CASSYLLVTSGTLGNEQFF. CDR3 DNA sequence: TGTGCCAGCAGTTACCTACTCGTAACTAGCGGGACCCTAGGCAATGAGCAGTTCTTC.

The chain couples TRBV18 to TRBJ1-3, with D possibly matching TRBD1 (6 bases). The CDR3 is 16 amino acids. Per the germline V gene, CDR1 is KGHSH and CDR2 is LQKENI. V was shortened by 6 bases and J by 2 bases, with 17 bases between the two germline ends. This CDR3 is CASSINGGRAGNTIYF. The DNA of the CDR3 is TGTGCCAGCTCCATAAACGGGGGGCGCGCTGGAAACACCATATATTTT.

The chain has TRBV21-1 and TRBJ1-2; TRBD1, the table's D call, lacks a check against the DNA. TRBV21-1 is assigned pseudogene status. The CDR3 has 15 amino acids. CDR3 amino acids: CASSDRSGTHYGYTF. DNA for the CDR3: TGTGCCAGCAGCGACCGGTCCGGGACACACTATGGCTACACCTTC.

CDR3 sequence: CASSGQVSYEQYF. In DNA, the CDR3 is TGTGCCAGCAGCGGACAGGTCTCCTACGAGCAGTACTTC. This chain uses TRBV6-6 with TRBJ2-7, with 7 bases aligning to TRBD1. The CDR3 has 13 residues. Germline CDR1 MNHNY, CDR2 SVGAGI (reference sequence). V shed 6 bases, J shed 0 bases, and the junction held 2 bases outside the gene matches.

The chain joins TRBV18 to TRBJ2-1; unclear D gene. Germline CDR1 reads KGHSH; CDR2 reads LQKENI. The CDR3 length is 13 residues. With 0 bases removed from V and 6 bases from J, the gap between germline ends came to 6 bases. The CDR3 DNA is TGTGCCAGCTCACCACCCTCTCTCAATGAGCAGTTCTTC. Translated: CASSPPSLNEQFF.

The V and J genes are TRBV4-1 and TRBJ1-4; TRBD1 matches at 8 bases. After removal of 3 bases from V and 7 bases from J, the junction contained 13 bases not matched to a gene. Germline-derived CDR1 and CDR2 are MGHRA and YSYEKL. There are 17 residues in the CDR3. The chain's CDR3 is CASSQDAGQGKGEKLFF. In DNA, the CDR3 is TGCGCCAGCAGCCAGGACGCCGGACAGGGTAAAGGTGAAAAACTGTTTTTT.

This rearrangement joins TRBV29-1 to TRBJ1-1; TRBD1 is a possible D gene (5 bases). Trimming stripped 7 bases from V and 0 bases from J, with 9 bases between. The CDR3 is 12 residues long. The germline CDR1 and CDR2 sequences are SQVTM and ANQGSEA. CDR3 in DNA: TGCAGCGCTGGACACCTGAACACTGAAGCTTTCTTT. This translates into CSAGHLNTEAFF.

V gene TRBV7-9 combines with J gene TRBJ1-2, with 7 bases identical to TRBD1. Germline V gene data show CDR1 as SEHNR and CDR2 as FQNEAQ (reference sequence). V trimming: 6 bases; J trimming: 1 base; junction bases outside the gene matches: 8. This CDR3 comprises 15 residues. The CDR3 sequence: CASREIQGDNYGYTF. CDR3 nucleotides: TGTGCCAGCAGGGAGATTCAGGGGGATAACTATGGCTACACCTTC.

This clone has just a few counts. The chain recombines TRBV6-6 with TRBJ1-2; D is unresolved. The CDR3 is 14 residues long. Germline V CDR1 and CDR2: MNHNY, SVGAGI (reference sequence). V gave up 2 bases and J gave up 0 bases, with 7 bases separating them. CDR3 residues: CASSYADSNYGYTF. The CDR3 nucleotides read TGTGCCAGCAGTTACGCAGACTCTAACTATGGCTACACCTTC.

The CDR3 DNA follows: TGTGCCAGCAGCTTAGCGAGTGATCAGCCCCAGCATTTT. Translation gives CASSLASDQPQHF. V and J are TRBV7-9 and TRBJ1-5; D unresolved. This CDR3 has 13 residues. The V end was cut by 0 bases, the J end by 5 bases, with 5 bases between. Germline assignment: CDR1 SEHNR and CDR2 FQNEAQ (reference sequence).

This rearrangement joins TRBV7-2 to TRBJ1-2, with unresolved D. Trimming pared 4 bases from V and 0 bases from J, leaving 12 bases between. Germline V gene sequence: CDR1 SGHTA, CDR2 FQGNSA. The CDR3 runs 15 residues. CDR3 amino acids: CASSSYRDTNYGYTF. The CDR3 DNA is TGTGCCAGCAGCTCCTACAGAGATACTAACTATGGCTACACCTTC.

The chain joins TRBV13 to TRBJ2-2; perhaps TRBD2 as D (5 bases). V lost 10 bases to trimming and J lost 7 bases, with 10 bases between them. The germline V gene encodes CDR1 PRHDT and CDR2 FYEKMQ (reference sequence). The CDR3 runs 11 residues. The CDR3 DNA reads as TGTGCCATCCCCGGGGACGGGGAGCTGTTTTTT. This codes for CAIPGDGELFF. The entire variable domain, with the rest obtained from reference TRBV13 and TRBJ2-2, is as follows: AAGVIQSPRHLIKEKRETATLKCYPIPRHDTVYWYQQGPGQDPQFLISFYEKMQSDKGSIPDRFSAQQFSDYHSELNMSSLELGDSALYFCAIPGDGELFFGEGSRLTVL.

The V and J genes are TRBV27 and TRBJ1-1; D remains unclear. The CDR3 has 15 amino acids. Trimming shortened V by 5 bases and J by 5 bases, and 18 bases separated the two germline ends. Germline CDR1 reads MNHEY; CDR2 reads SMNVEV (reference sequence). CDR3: CASSLSRVPGTEAFF. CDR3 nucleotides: TGTGCCAGCAGTCTCTCCCGGGTCCCGGGGACTGAAGCTTTCTTT.

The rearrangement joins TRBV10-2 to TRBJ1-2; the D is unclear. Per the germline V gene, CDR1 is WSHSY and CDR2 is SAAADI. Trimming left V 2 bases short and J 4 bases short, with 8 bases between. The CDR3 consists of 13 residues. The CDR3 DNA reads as TGCGCCAGCAGTGAGCTCAAAGCCTATGGCTACACCTTC. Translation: CASSELKAYGYTF.

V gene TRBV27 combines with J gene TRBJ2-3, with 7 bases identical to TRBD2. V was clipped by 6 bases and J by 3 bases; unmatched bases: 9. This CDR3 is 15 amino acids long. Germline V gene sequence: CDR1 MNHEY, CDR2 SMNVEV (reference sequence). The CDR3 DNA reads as TGTGCCAGCAGGAGGTTGGGGGGGAGGACAGATACGCAGTATTTT. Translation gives CASRRLGGRTDTQYF.

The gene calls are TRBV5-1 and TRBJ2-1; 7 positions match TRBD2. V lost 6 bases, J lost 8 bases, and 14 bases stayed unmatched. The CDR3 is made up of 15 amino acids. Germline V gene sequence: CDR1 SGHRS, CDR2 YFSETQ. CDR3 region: CASTSSLAVVDEQFF. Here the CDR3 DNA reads TGCGCCAGCACTTCTTCGCTAGCGGTCGTCGATGAGCAGTTCTTC.

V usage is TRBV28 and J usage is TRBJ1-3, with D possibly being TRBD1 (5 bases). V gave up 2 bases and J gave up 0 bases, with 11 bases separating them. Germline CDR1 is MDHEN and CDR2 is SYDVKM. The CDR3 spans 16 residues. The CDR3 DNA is TGTGCCAGCAGTTTAGACGACAGCTACTCTGGAAACACCATATATTTT. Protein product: CASSLDDSYSGNTIYF.

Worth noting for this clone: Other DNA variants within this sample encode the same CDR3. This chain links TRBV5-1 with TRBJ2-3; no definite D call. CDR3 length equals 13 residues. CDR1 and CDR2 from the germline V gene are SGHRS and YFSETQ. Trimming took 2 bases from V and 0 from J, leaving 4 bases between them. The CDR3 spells CASSFSSTDTQYF. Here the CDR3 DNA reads TGCGCCAGCAGCTTCTCTAGCACAGATACGCAGTATTTT.

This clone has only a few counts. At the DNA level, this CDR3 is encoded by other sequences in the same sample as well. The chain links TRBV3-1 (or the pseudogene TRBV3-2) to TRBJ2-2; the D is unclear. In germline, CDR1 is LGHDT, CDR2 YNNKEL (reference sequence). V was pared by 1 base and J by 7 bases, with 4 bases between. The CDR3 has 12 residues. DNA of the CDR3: TGTGCCAGCAGCCAAGTATACGGGGAGCTGTTTTTT. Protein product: CASSQVYGELFF.

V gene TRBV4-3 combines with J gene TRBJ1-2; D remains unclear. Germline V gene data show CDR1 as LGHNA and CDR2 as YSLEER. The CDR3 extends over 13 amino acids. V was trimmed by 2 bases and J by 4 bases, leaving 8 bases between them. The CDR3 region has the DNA TGCGCCAGCAGCCAACGGAGCGGCTATGGCTACACCTTC. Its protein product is CASSQRSGYGYTF.